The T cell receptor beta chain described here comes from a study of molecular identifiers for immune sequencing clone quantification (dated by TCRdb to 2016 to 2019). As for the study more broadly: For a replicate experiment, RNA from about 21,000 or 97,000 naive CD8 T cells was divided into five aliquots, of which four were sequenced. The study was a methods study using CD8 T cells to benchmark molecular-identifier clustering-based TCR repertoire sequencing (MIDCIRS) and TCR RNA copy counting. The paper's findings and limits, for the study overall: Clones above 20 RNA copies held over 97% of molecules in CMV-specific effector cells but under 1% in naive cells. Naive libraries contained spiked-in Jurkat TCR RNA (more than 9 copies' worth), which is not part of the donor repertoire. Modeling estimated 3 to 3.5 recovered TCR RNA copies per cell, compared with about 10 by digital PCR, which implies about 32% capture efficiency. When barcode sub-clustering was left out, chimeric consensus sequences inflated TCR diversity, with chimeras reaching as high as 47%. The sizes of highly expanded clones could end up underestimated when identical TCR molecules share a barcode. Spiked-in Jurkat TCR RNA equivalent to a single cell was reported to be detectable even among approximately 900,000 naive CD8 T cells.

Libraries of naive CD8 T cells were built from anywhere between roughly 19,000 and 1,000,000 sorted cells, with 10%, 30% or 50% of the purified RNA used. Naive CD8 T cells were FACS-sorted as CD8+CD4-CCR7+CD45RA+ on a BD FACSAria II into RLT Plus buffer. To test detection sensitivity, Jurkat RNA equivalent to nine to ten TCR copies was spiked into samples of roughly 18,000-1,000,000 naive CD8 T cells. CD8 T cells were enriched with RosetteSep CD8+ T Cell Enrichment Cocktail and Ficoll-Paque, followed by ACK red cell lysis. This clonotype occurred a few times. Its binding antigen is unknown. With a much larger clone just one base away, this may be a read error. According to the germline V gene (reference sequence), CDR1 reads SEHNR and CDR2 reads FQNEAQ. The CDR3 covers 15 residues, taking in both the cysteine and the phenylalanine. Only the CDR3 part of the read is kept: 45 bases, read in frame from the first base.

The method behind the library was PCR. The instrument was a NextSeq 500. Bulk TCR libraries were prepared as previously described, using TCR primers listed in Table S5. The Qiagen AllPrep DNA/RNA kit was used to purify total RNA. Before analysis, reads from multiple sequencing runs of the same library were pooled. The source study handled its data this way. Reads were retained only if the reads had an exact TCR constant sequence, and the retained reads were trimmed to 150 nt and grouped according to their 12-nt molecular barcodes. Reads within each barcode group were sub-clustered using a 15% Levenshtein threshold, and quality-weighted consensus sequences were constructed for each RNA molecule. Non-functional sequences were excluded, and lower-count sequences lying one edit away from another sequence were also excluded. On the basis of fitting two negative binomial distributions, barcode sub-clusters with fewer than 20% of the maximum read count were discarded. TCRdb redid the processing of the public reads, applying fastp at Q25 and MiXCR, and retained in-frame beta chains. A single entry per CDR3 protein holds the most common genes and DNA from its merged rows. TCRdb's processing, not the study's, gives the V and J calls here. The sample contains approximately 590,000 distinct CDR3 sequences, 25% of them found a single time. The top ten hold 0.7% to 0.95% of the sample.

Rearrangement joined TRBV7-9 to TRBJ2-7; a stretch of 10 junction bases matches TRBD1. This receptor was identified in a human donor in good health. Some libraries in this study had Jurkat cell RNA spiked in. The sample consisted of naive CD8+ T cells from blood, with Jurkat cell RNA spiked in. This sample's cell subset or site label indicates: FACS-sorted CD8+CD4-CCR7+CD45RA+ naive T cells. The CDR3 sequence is CASNLGQGVVYEQYF. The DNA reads TGTGCCAGCAACTTAGGACAGGGGGTAGTCTACGAGCAGTACTTC.